Listed below are T cell receptor beta chains from one sample, sequenced in a study of blood T cells in healthy people across ages. TCRdb independently ran MiXCR on the 5' RACE reads; one entry per CDR3 protein. The sample shows 1.5 million to 2 million distinct CDR3 sequences, roughly 30% of them seen only once. Sequencing input: blood. Every receptor here comes from a woman aged 25 to 45 in good health. Each CDR3 is given without its conserved first and last residue.

TRBV10-3	TRBJ2-5	AVSEWREAETQY
TRBV6-5	TRBJ2-4	ASIGAGTGDNIQY
TRBV20-1	TRBJ2-3	SARAGGREADTQY
TRBV4-1	TRBJ1-2	ASSQGGGRGEKYGYT
TRBV29-1	TRBJ1-2	SATGSAYGYT
TRBV7-8	TRBJ1-2	ASSLEVDGYT
TRBV4-3	TRBJ2-1	ASSQVGGSGGNEQF
TRBV6-2/TRBV6-3	TRBJ2-7	ASSYGSVQTYEQY
TRBV11-2	TRBJ1-2	ASSLYGRWAGELDYT
TRBV5-1	TRBJ2-5	ASSLRDYQETQY
TRBV5-1	TRBJ2-3	ASSLGLAAGNTQY
TRBV25-1	TRBJ2-1	ASSGRQGWDEQF
TRBV15	TRBJ2-1	AISGFTHEQF
TRBV12-3/TRBV12-4	TRBJ2-7	ASSLTSGYEQY
TRBV7-9	TRBJ2-1	ASSLVADPYNEQF
TRBV29-1	TRBJ1-2	SDTENYGYT
TRBV6-2/TRBV6-3	TRBJ2-1	ASGLLEQF
TRBV7-2	TRBJ2-4	ASSPRMDMDIQY
TRBV20-1	TRBJ2-7	SARGRDRENYEQY
TRBV29-1	TRBJ2-3	SGRDGRTDTQY
TRBV7-9	TRBJ1-5	ASSLGMESNQPQH
TRBV29-1	TRBJ2-1	SVRQGSSRSYEQF
TRBV10-3	TRBJ1-2	AISESAGEGYT
TRBV5-1	TRBJ1-1	ASSLGGAGATEAF
TRBV7-9	TRBJ2-4	ASSLAGQKNIQY
TRBV20-1	TRBJ2-7	SARETAYEQY
TRBV6-2/TRBV6-3	TRBJ2-1	ASSFLLGGSEQF
TRBV3-1	TRBJ1-1	ASSLTAQMNTEAF
TRBV10-3	TRBJ2-7	ATSTNPEFEQY
TRBV12-3/TRBV12-4	TRBJ2-3	ASRVYGGDTQY
TRBV6-5	TRBJ1-2	ASSFSGAHRGYT
TRBV28	TRBJ2-3	ASSPNGVGTGNPDTQY
TRBV20-1	TRBJ2-3	SARWYTTDTQY
TRBV5-1	TRBJ2-7	ASSLYGLVSYEQY
TRBV19	TRBJ2-2	ASSIFRGFYTGELF
TRBV3-1	TRBJ2-1	ASSFAGGSHNEQF
TRBV7-6	-	ASSSGDTGNYEQY
TRBV2	TRBJ2-2	ASSYGGGELF
TRBV9	TRBJ2-7	ASSRGGDSYEQY
TRBV20-1	TRBJ2-7	SARVQGEAYEQY
TRBV2	TRBJ2-7	ASGEGIGYEQY
TRBV20-1	TRBJ1-5	SALDLYSNQPQH
TRBV5-1	TRBJ2-7	ASSVNRDRVY
TRBV5-1	TRBJ2-5	ASSLWGQQETQY
TRBV7-9	TRBJ2-7	ASSFTGGAKEQY